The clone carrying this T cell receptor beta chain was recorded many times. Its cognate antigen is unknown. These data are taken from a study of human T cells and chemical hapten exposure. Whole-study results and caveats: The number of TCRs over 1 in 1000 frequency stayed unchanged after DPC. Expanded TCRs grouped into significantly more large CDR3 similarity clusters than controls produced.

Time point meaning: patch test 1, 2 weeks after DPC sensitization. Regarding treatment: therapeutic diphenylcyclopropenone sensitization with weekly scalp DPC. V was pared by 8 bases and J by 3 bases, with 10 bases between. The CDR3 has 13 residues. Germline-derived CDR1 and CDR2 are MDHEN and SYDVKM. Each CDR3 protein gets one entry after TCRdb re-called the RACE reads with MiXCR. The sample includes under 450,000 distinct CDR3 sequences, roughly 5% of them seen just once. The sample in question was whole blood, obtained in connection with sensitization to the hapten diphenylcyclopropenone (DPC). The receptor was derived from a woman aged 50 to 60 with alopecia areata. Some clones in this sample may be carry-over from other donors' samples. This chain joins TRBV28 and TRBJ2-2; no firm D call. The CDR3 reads CASVMGYTGELFF. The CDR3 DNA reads TGTGCCAGCGTAATGGGGTACACCGGGGAGCTGTTTTTT.